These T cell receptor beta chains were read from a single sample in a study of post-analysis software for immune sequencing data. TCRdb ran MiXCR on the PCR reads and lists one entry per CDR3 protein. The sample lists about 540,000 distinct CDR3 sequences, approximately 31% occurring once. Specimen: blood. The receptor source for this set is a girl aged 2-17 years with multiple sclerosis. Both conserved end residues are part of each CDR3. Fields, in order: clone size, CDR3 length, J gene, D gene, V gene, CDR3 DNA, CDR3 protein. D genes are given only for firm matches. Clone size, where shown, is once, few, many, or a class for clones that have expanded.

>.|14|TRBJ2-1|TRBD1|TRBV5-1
TGCGCCAGCAGCTTGGGGACAGGTGGGAATGAGCAGTTCTTC
CASSLGTGGNEQFF
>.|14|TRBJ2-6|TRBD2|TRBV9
TGTGCCAGCAGCGTGTCAAGCGGGACCGCTGTCCTGACTTTC
CASSVSSGTAVLTF
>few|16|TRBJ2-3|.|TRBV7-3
TGTGCCAGCAGTTATACGCGGGGAACGAGCACAGATACGCAGTATTTT
CASSYTRGTSTDTQYF
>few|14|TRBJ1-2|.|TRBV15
TGTGCCACCAGCAGAAGAGAGAGGGGAGATGGCTACACCTTC
CATSRRERGDGYTF
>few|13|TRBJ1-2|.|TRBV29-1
TGCAGCGTTGAAAATCTTGGTGTGGGACGCTACACCTTC
CSVENLGVGRYTF
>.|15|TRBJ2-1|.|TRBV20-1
TGCAGTGCCCCCCGTGGGGGACAAGACAACAATGAGCAGTTCTTC
CSAPRGGQDNNEQFF
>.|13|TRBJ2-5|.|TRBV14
TGTGCCAGCAGCCCGAGACTGAAAGAGACCCAGTACTTC
CASSPRLKETQYF
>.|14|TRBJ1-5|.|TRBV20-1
TGCAGTGCTTCGCCGGGGGGGGAAAATCAGCCCCAGCATTTT
CSASPGGENQPQHF
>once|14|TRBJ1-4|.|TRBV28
TGTGCCAGCAGTTTGAATTTCAGTCCCGAAAAACTGTTTTTT
CASSLNFSPEKLFF
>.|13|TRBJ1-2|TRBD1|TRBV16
TGTGCCAGCAGCCACGATAACAGGGGTGGCTACACCTTC
CASSHDNRGGYTF
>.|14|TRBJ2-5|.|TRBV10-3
TGTGCCATCAGTGGGACCCGGCAGGGAGAGACCCAGTACTTC
CAISGTRQGETQYF
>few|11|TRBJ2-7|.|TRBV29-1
TGCAGCGTCCGACTGAGCTACGAGCAGTACTTC
CSVRLSYEQYF